The 9 T cell receptor beta chains below all came from one sample that was sequenced in a study of blood T cell repertoires in COVID-19. Using immunoSEQ multiplex PCR, the repertoire was profiled, and TCRdb retains in-frame clones only, with some absent. The sample has about 190,000 clones, more than 75% seen once. Input material: peripheral blood. The receptors stem from a man aged 35 to 55 with active or convalescent COVID-19.

The chain couples TRBV4-2 to TRBJ1-2, with a tentative D call TRBD1 (5 bases). There are 17 residues in the CDR3. Deletions cut 0 bases from V and 3 bases from J, with 17 bases between. Germline-derived CDR1 and CDR2 are LGHNA and YNFKEQ. CDR3 DNA: TGTGCCAGCAGCCAAGATCCTGGGCAGGGCCGGGACTATGGCTACACCTTC. It encodes CASSQDPGQGRDYGYTF.

The chain employs TRBV3-1 (or the pseudogene TRBV3-2) and TRBJ1-1, with TRBD1 matching over 8 bases. Germline-derived CDR1 and CDR2 are LGHDT and YNNKEL (reference sequence). The CDR3 runs 15 residues. The V segment lost 4 bases and the J segment 1 base; nucleotides outside the gene matches: 5. CDR3 amino acids: CASSRSDRENTEAFF. CDR3 coding DNA: TGTGCCAGCAGCCGTTCGGACAGGGAGAACACTGAAGCTTTCTTT.

V is TRBV7-9 and J is TRBJ2-7; 7 bases are shared with TRBD1. V lost 10 bases to trimming and J lost 4 bases; unmatched junction nucleotides: 4. Germline V lookup: CDR1 SEHNR, CDR2 FQNEAQ (reference sequence). The CDR3 is 11 residues long. Here the CDR3 DNA reads TGTGCCACGCAGGGGGTTTACGAGCAGTACTTC. Translation: CATQGVYEQYF.

The chain carries TRBV5-6 and TRBJ1-5; D ambiguous. Germline V gene data show CDR1 as SGHDT and CDR2 as YYEEEE. Trimming took off 0 bases at V and 7 bases at J, with 11 bases between the two ends. The CDR3 covers 14 residues. In DNA form, the CDR3 reads TGTGCCAGCAGCTTGGCCCAGGTCGACCAGCCCCAGCATTTT. The encoded protein is CASSLAQVDQPQHF.

J is TRBJ2-5 and V is TRBV27; 10 nucleotides align to TRBD2. Germline V gene data show CDR1 as MNHEY and CDR2 as SMNVEV (reference sequence). J lost 0 bases, V lost 5 bases, and 9 bases had no gene match. The CDR3 is 17 residues long. The CDR3 is CASSKDRAGGYQETQYF. In nucleotides, the CDR3 is TGTGCCAGCAGTAAAGATCGAGCGGGGGGGTACCAAGAGACCCAGTACTTC.

The gene calls are TRBV5-1 and TRBJ2-1; 7 nucleotides agree with TRBD1. Germline CDR1 reads SGHRS; CDR2 reads YFSETQ. The V and J ends lost 4 bases and 7 bases, in that order; junction bases with no gene match: 5. CDR3 length equals 13 residues. The CDR3 sequence is CASSPTGSNEQFF. For the CDR3, the DNA is TGCGCCAGCAGCCCGACAGGGTCGAATGAGCAGTTCTTC. The entire variable domain, with the rest obtained from reference TRBV5-1 and TRBJ2-1, is as follows: KAGVTQTPRYLIKTRGQQVTLSCSPISGHRSVSWYQQTPGQGLQFLFEYFSETQRNKGNFPGRFSGRQFSNSRSEMNVSTLELGDSALYLCASSPTGSNEQFFGPGTRLTVL.

The rearrangement links TRBV19 to TRBJ1-1, with D perhaps matching TRBD1 (5 bases). V shed 1 base and J shed 3 bases, with 9 bases lying between them. CDR3 size: 14 residues. Germline CDR1 reads LNHDA; CDR2 reads SQIVND (reference sequence). CDR3 nucleotide sequence: TGTGCCAGTAGTATAGGGGGCGTTTACACTGAAGCTTTCTTT. Its protein is CASSIGGVYTEAFF.

The chain employs TRBV6-5 and TRBJ2-4; D possibly corresponds to TRBD1 (6 bases). The V and J ends lost 0 bases and 7 bases respectively, with 13 bases between them. CDR3 size: 15 residues. Germline values: CDR1 MNHEY, CDR2 SVGAGI. CDR3 sequence (DNA): TGTGCCAGCAGTTACTCGGGCGACAGGTTGAACATTCAGTACTTC. It is translated as CASSYSGDRLNIQYF.

In nucleotides, the CDR3 is TGTGCCAGCAGTTCCGCACAGGGGCCGATCGAGGATTTCTTT. It specifies CASSSAQGPIEDFF. The chain couples TRBV5-6 to TRBJ1-1; 7 nucleotides align to TRBD1. Germline CDR1 is SGHDT and CDR2 is YYEEEE. V was clipped by 5 bases and J by 13 bases; unmatched bases: 17. This CDR3 has 14 residues.